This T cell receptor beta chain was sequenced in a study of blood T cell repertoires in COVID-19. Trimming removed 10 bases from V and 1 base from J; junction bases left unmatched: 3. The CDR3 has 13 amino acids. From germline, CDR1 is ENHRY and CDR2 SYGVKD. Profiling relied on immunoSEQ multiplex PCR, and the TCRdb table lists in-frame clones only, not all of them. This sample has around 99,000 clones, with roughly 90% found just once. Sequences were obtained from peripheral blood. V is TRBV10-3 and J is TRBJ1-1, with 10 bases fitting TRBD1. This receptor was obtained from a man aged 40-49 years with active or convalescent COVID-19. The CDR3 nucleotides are TGTGCCACAAGACAGGGGGCGAACACTGAAGCTTTCTTT. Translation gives CATRQGANTEAFF.